The 31 T cell receptor beta chains below all came from one sample that was sequenced in a study of robustness of blood B and T cell sequencing. The template for TCR beta quantification was mRNA, not genomic DNA. A 5' template-switch oligo added a universal priming site during cDNA synthesis. Every cDNA molecule received a random 12-nucleotide UMI from the template-switch oligo. Each CDR3 protein gets one entry after TCRdb re-called the PCR reads with MiXCR. Of 3,500 to 4,000 distinct CDR3 sequences detected, about 50% appear once; the ten largest clones hold around a quarter. The sequencing sample was made of peripheral blood. These receptors all come from a human donor in good health.

This clonotype was observed a few times. The chain is built from TRBV6-1 and TRBJ2-1; TRBD1 matches 9 bases. Germline V CDR1 and CDR2: MNHNS, SASEGT. Trimming cost V 6 bases and J 2 bases; bases outside gene matches: 8. The CDR3 length is 16 residues. CDR3 in amino acids: CASSMYRDRAYNEQFF. In nucleotides, the CDR3 is TGTGCCAGCAGCATGTACCGGGACAGGGCCTACAATGAGCAGTTCTTC.

This sequence joins TRBV30 and TRBJ2-7; D might be TRBD1 (6 bases). V was pared by 1 base and J by 5 bases, with 12 bases between. CDR3 length: 13 residues. Germline loops: CDR1 GTSNPN, CDR2 SVGIG (reference sequence). The CDR3 here is CAWSDQGINEQYF. The DNA of the CDR3 is TGTGCCTGGAGTGACCAGGGGATCAACGAGCAGTACTTC.

The table lists this clonotype with a few counts. This chain uses TRBV4-2 with TRBJ1-1; TRBD1 is a possible D gene (6 bases). This CDR3 spans 17 amino acids. The V end lost 0 bases, the J end lost 4 bases, and 18 bases lay between the germline ends. Germline CDR1 reads LGHNA; CDR2 reads YNFKEQ. CDR3 in amino acids: CASSQELGGAGGTEAFF. The CDR3 bases are TGTGCCAGCAGCCAAGAGTTAGGGGGGGCCGGGGGCACTGAAGCTTTCTTT.

This clonotype was recorded a few times. V is TRBV4-1 and J is TRBJ2-2; weak D call: TRBD2 (6 bases). The germline gives CDR1 MGHRA, CDR2 YSYEKL. CDR3 length: 19 amino acids. The germline V and J ends were trimmed by 0 bases and 1 base, with 18 bases remaining between them. The CDR3 DNA sequence: TGCGCCAGCAGCCAAGAGTCGCAGGGTAGCGGAGGGAACACCGGGGAGCTGTTTTTT. Residues: CASSQESQGSGGNTGELFF.

The V gene is TRBV20-1, the J gene TRBJ1-2, with a tentative D call TRBD1 (5 bases). Germline assignment: CDR1 DFQATT and CDR2 SNEGSKA (reference sequence). Trimming left V 5 bases short and J 4 bases short, with 11 bases between. The length of the CDR3 is 12 residues. The CDR3 spells CSASTVGYGYTF. CDR3 coding DNA: TGCAGTGCTTCGACAGTCGGCTATGGCTACACCTTC.

This clonotype occurred a few times. The genes are TRBV12-3 or TRBV12-4 and TRBJ1-2; 9 positions agree with TRBD1. The CDR3 sequence is 16 residues long. J lost 1 base, V lost 3 bases, and 6 bases had no gene match. The CDR3: CASSFTGGPLNYGYTF. DNA for the CDR3: TGTGCCAGCAGTTTCACAGGGGGCCCCCTTAACTATGGCTACACCTTC.

This clonotype was counted between two and nine times. The J gene is TRBJ1-3, the V gene TRBV10-3; maybe TRBD1 (6 bases). V was clipped by 7 bases and J by 2 bases, with 9 bases between them. Per the germline V gene, CDR1 is ENHRY and CDR2 is SYGVKD. The CDR3 runs to 13 residues. The DNA of the CDR3 is TGTGCCATCATCAGGGGTCCTGGAAACACCATATATTTT. It yields the protein CAIIRGPGNTIYF.

The rearrangement uses TRBV20-1 and TRBJ1-2; D might be TRBD1 (6 bases). Trimming shortened V by 3 bases and J by 8 bases, and 13 bases separated the two germline ends. The CDR3 totals 12 residues. The germline V gene has CDR1 DFQATT and CDR2 SNEGSKA (reference sequence). The DNA for the CDR3 is TGCAGTGCTAGGTGGCAGGGGAAGGGCTACACCTTC. This encodes CSARWQGKGYTF.

The chain carries TRBV10-3 and TRBJ2-3; D unclear. Trimming cost V 10 bases and J 2 bases, with 13 bases left between them. Germline lookup yields CDR1 ENHRY and CDR2 SYGVKD. This CDR3 has 13 amino acids. CDR3 coding DNA: TGTGCCACCATGGTCGAAAACACAGATACGCAGTATTTT. Residues: CATMVENTDTQYF.

The chain joins TRBV6-1 to TRBJ1-3; D gene unclear. The CDR3 has 14 amino acids. The germline CDR1 and CDR2 sequences are MNHNS and SASEGT. Trimming shortened V by 3 bases and J by 2 bases, and 8 bases separated the two germline ends. The CDR3 sequence: CASSDLWPGNTIYF. Written as DNA, the CDR3 is TGTGCCAGCAGTGACCTGTGGCCTGGAAACACCATATATTTT.

This chain's CDR3 is CASSLGGAGQPQHF. CDR3 nucleotide sequence: TGTGCCAGCAGCTTAGGGGGGGCGGGTCAGCCCCAGCATTTT. The chain is built from TRBV7-6 and TRBJ1-5, with D possibly TRBD1 on 6 matching bases. This CDR3 contains 14 residues. The germline V gene encodes CDR1 SGHVS and CDR2 FNYEAQ. Trimming shortened V by 1 base and J by 6 bases, and 10 bases separated the two germline ends.

The chain has TRBV29-1 and TRBJ2-3, with 7 bases identical to TRBD1. V gave up 3 bases and J gave up 2 bases; unmatched junction bases: 2. Germline lookup yields CDR1 SQVTM and CDR2 ANQGSEA. The CDR3 runs 13 residues. The CDR3 DNA reads TGCAGCGTTGAGGGACAGCACACAGATACGCAGTATTTT. Amino acids: CSVEGQHTDTQYF.

V usage is TRBV6-1 and J usage is TRBJ2-7; 8 bases match TRBD1. The CDR3 sequence is 13 residues long. Trimming removed 4 bases from V and 4 bases from J; junction bases left unmatched: 3. The germline gives CDR1 MNHNS, CDR2 SASEGT. Here the CDR3 reads CASSGQGLYEQYF. The CDR3 coding sequence is TGTGCCAGCAGTGGACAGGGGCTTTACGAGCAGTACTTC.

This clonotype has a handful of counts. The chain combines TRBV10-1 with TRBJ1-2, with 9 bases that match TRBD1. The CDR3 totals 17 residues. Trimming at V came to 2 bases and at J to 2 bases, leaving 9 bases not matched to a gene. Germline V CDR1 and CDR2: WNHNN, SYGVQD (reference sequence). Here the CDR3 reads CASSEGVRDRENYGYTF. The CDR3 DNA sequence: TGCGCCAGCAGTGAGGGGGTCCGGGACAGGGAGAACTATGGCTACACCTTC.

There are a few counts of this clonotype. The rearrangement joins TRBV30 to TRBJ2-7; either TRBD1 or TRBD2 may fit D (5 bases each). CDR1 GTSNPN and CDR2 SVGIG come from the germline V gene (reference sequence). With 6 bases removed from V and 0 bases from J, the gap between germline ends came to 12 bases. The CDR3 has 13 amino acids. CDR3 bases: TGTGCCTGTGGGACGGGGAACTCCTACGAGCAGTACTTC. It encodes CACGTGNSYEQYF.

The J gene is TRBJ2-6, the V gene TRBV5-6; no reliable D call. This CDR3 contains 15 residues. Germline assignment: CDR1 SGHDT and CDR2 YYEEEE. Trimming took 4 bases from V and 0 from J, leaving 8 bases between them. CDR3 sequence reads: CASSPVASGANVLTF. The CDR3 bases are TGTGCCAGCAGCCCGGTTGCCTCTGGGGCCAACGTCCTGACTTTC.

The chain combines TRBV19 with TRBJ2-6; D may be TRBD2 (5 bases). Germline CDR1 LNHDA, CDR2 SQIVND (reference sequence). The CDR3 extends over 16 amino acids. The V gene lost 9 bases and the J gene lost 0 bases, with 15 bases spanning the gap. The DNA of the CDR3 is TGTGCCAGAGGGCGGGTGCCCGGCTCTGGGGCCAACGTCCTGACTTTC. Translation gives CARGRVPGSGANVLTF.

The chain is built from TRBV7-4 and TRBJ2-1; D uncertain. The V gene's germline CDR1 is SGHVT and CDR2 SQSDAQ. Trimming took off 2 bases at V and 5 bases at J, with 1 base between the two ends. The CDR3 extends over 11 amino acids. CDR3 protein: CASSLHNEQFF. CDR3 nucleotides: TGTGCCAGCAGCTTACACAATGAGCAGTTCTTC.

The chain has TRBV18 and TRBJ2-7; D may match TRBD1 or TRBD2 (5 bases each). V shed 3 bases and J shed 6 bases, with 18 bases lying between them. Germline V lookup: CDR1 KGHSH, CDR2 LQKENI. The CDR3 consists of 15 residues. The CDR3 DNA sequence: TGTGCCAGCTCACCTTCGGTCAGGGCCGGAGGCGAGCAGTACTTC. This sequence encodes CASSPSVRAGGEQYF. The entire variable domain, with the rest obtained from reference TRBV18 and TRBJ2-7, is as follows: NAGVMQNPRHLVRRRGQEARLRCSPMKGHSHVYWYRQLPEEGLKFMVYLQKENIIDESGMPKERFSAEFPKEGPSILRIQQVVRGDSAAYFCASSPSVRAGGEQYFGPGTRLTVT.

The V call is TRBV7-9, the J call TRBJ2-3; TRBD2 matches 12 bases. V shed 4 bases, J shed 1 base, and the junction held 6 bases outside the gene matches. Germline CDR1 reads SEHNR; CDR2 reads FQNEAQ (reference sequence). The CDR3 is 17 amino acids. The DNA for the CDR3 is TGTGCCAGCAGCTCTCTAGCGGGGGGGCAGGGCACAGATACGCAGTATTTT. Its protein is CASSSLAGGQGTDTQYF. The full variable domain, completed using reference TRBV7-9 and TRBJ2-3, is DTGVSQNPRHKITKRGQNVTFRCDPISEHNRLYWYRQTLGQGPEFLTYFQNEAQLEKSRLLSDRFSAERPKGSFSTLEIQRTEQGDSAMYLCASSSLAGGQGTDTQYFGPGTRLTVL.

J is TRBJ2-3 and V is TRBV7-2; no definite D call. With 5 bases removed from V and 3 bases from J, the gap between germline ends came to 6 bases. This CDR3 is built from 12 residues. Germline loops: CDR1 SGHTA, CDR2 FQGNSA. DNA of the CDR3: TGTGCCAGCAGCCCTCCTACAGATACGCAGTATTTT. Translating gives CASSPPTDTQYF.

This clonotype was counted between two and nine times. The CDR3 DNA sequence: TGCAGCGTCTTGGGGGTGGACGGATTGAACACTGAAGCTTTCTTT. This encodes CSVLGVDGLNTEAFF. V usage is TRBV29-1 and J usage is TRBJ1-1; maybe TRBD1 (5 bases). Germline CDR1 and CDR2: SQVTM and ANQGSEA. Trimming shortened V by 6 bases and J by 0 bases, and 17 bases separated the two germline ends. This CDR3 has 15 amino acids. Using reference TRBV29-1 and TRBJ1-1 for the parts outside the CDR3, the full variable domain is SAVISQKPSRDICQRGTSLTIQCQVDSQVTMMFWYRQQPGQSLTLIATANQGSEATYESGFVIDKFPISRPNLTFSTLTVSNMSPEDSSIYLCSVLGVDGLNTEAFFGQGTRLTVV.

The V call is TRBV4-3, the J call TRBJ1-2; 7 positions match TRBD1. The germline CDR1 and CDR2 sequences are LGHNA and YSLEER. CDR3 size: 14 residues. V lost 6 bases and J lost 4; bases outside the gene matches: 8. The CDR3 loop reads CASSPDTGAYGYTF. For the CDR3, the DNA is TGCGCCAGCAGTCCAGATACAGGGGCCTATGGCTACACCTTC.

This sequence joins TRBV5-1 and TRBJ2-1; D might be TRBD2 (5 bases). The CDR3 has 14 amino acids. The germline V gene encodes CDR1 SGHRS and CDR2 YFSETQ. V lost 4 bases and J lost 7, with 15 bases in between. The CDR3 DNA is TGCGCCAGCAGCACCATACGGACGGGGAATGAGCAGTTCTTC. This gives the protein CASSTIRTGNEQFF.

In its sample, this clonotype was seen a few times. The gene calls are TRBV7-6 and TRBJ1-6, with unresolved D. This CDR3 is built from 12 residues. Looked up from germline, CDR1 is SGHVS and CDR2 is FNYEAQ. V shed 5 bases and J shed 9 bases, with 8 bases lying between them. The CDR3 DNA follows: TGTGCCAGCAGCACTTTCAGTTCACCCCTCCACTTT. It yields the protein CASSTFSSPLHF. Supplemented by reference TRBV7-6 and TRBJ1-6, the full variable domain reads GAGVSQSPRYKVTKRGQDVALRCDPISGHVSLYWYRQALGQGPEFLTYFNYEAQQDKSGLPNDRFSAERPEGSISTLTIQRTEQRDSAMYRCASSTFSSPLHFGNGTRLTVT.

This chain connects TRBV20-1 to TRBJ1-1; unclear D gene. The CDR3 covers 15 residues. Per germline, CDR1 DFQATT and CDR2 SNEGSKA (reference sequence). V was trimmed by 1 base and J by 0 bases, leaving 12 bases between them. The CDR3 loop is CSARVGISMNTEAFF. The CDR3 DNA follows: TGCAGTGCTAGAGTGGGCATTTCCATGAACACTGAAGCTTTCTTT.

This chain uses TRBV5-6 with TRBJ2-1; possibly TRBD2 for D (6 bases). Germline CDR1 SGHDT, CDR2 YYEEEE. Trimming shortened V by 3 bases and J by 4 bases, and 8 bases separated the two germline ends. CDR3 length: 13 residues. DNA for the CDR3: TGTGCCAGCAGCTCTGCGGGATACAATGAGCAGTTCTTC. Its protein is CASSSAGYNEQFF.

V and J are TRBV15 and TRBJ2-1; no clear D gene. Per the germline V gene, CDR1 is LNHNV and CDR2 is YYDKDF (reference sequence). There are 12 residues in the CDR3. Deletions cut 1 base from V and 5 bases from J, with 3 bases between. The CDR3 here is CATSRGDNEQFF. The CDR3 DNA is TGTGCCACCAGCAGAGGGGACAATGAGCAGTTCTTC.

This sequence joins TRBV5-1 and TRBJ1-2; no clear D. V shed 5 bases and J shed 4 bases, with 15 bases lying between them. Germline V gene data show CDR1 as SGHRS and CDR2 as YFSETQ. This CDR3 region has 14 residues. DNA of the CDR3: TGCGCCAGCAGAGTGTGGGGTGGGAGCTATGGCTACACCTTC. Translated: CASRVWGGSYGYTF.

This clonotype was counted between two and nine times. The genes are TRBV20-1 and TRBJ2-4; D call uncertain. The germline V gene encodes CDR1 DFQATT and CDR2 SNEGSKA (reference sequence). There are 15 residues in the CDR3. With 1 base removed from V and 7 bases from J, the gap between germline ends came to 17 bases. The CDR3 sequence: CSARAGGESRNIQYF. DNA for the CDR3: TGCAGTGCTAGAGCGGGTGGGGAAAGCAGGAACATTCAGTACTTC.

This clonotype has only a few counts. V and J are TRBV5-6 and TRBJ2-3; 8 bases are a match to TRBD2. With 4 bases clipped from V and 4 bases from J, the junction kept 8 bases outside the gene matches. The CDR3 is 15 amino acids. Germline values: CDR1 SGHDT, CDR2 YYEEEE. The DNA of the CDR3 is TGTGCCAGCAGCCCAGGTAGCGGGGCGGCAGATACGCAGTATTTT. It translates to CASSPGSGAADTQYF.